The sequence of this T cell receptor (beta chain) was determined in a study of blood T cell repertoires in COVID-19 (TCRdb year 2020). Concerning the study at large: The collaborator samples originated in the United States, Italy and Spain and spanned the acute and convalescent phases of COVID-19. Where available, HLA class I and class II types were taken from metadata supplied by the sample provider and were not determined by assay-based typing. Samples were obtained from the ongoing ImmuneRACE study (first 160 participants) and from 950 to 1,500 subjects provided by 6 global collaborators. The dataset comprised deeply sampled blood TCRbeta repertoires from subjects exposed to, actively infected with, or recovered from COVID-19. The material from the prospective study consisted of cDNA or gDNA derived from T cells, B-cell-depleted T cells, or PBMCs. Sample metadata almost always included a de-identified subject ID, COVID-19 status, age in years and sex. The repertoires were released in a freely available public database meant as a resource for research on the immune response to SARS-CoV-2. Results the study describes overall, beyond this receptor: Clinical and demographic metadata were provided uncurated, with the amount varying by source and participant.

TCRbeta CDR3 regions were amplified from genomic DNA by means of the immunoSEQ Assay, a bias-controlled multiplex PCR. Under the source paper's analysis protocol: The number of nucleated cells in each sample was estimated by amplification of reference gene primers within the assay. To quantify the absolute abundance of each unique TCRbeta CDR3 rearrangement, sequence reads were collapsed and filtered. For each sample, productive Simpson clonality was calculated as the square root of Simpson's diversity index across productive rearrangements. What TCRdb holds here is the immuneACCESS table cut down to in-frame rearrangements. Part of the clones is not present; checked against another copy, under half of the missing clones reflect an unresolved V gene, and the others are unexplained. V, J and clone size are those of that table, while D and trimming were read from the DNA. In all, the sample holds fewer than 250,000 clones, and over 80% of those were seen once. Jointly, the top ten make up over 4.5% of the sample.

Remarks on this clone: Its antigen is still unknown. No much larger clone exists at a distance of one base, and base qualities are not known.

Collaborating institutions collected whole blood in K2EDTA tubes following their own protocols. For TCRbeta analysis, collaborators shipped samples in one of three forms: frozen whole blood, isolated PBMCs, or DNA extracted from either of those sample types. What was sequenced was peripheral blood. The origin of this receptor is a human donor in a cohort sampled during active COVID-19.

CDR3 region: CASSRGGNTGELFF. The DNA reads as follows: TGTGCCAGCAGCCGCGGGGGTAACACCGGGGAGCTGTTTTTT. The V and J segments used are TRBV7-2 and TRBJ2-2; TRBD2 fits 7 bases in the junction. The CDR3, from cysteine to phenylalanine, totals 14 residues. The only DNA kept is the CDR3, 42 bases in frame from the first base. The CDR1 and CDR2 encoded by the germline V gene are SGHTA and FQGNSA. Germline trimming amounts to 5 bases on V and 2 bases on J, with 2 as the count of junction bases outside the gene matches.